This passage covers 27 T cell receptor beta chains from one sample sequenced in a study of T cells after yellow fever vaccination. TCRdb itself ran the 5' RACE reads through MiXCR, one entry per CDR3 protein. The table includes about 370,000 distinct CDR3 sequences, roughly 10% detected once. The input for sequencing was PBMCs, taken on the day of the first yellow fever vaccination. The receptors shown here come from a man aged 18 to 29 who received the YFV17D yellow fever vaccine.

This clonotype was seen a handful of times. This rearrangement joins TRBV28 to TRBJ2-2; 8 bases line up with TRBD1. Germline assignment: CDR1 MDHEN and CDR2 SYDVKM. Trimming at V came to 3 bases and at J to 14 bases, leaving 11 bases not matched to a gene. CDR3 size: 14 residues. Written as DNA, the CDR3 is TGTGCCAGCAGTTTGATGGACAGGGCCGAAGCACTGTTTTTT. It translates to CASSLMDRAEALFF.

The rearrangement links TRBV5-4 to TRBJ2-3; 7 bases agree with TRBD1. The CDR3 is made up of 12 amino acids. Germline V gene lookup returns CDR1 SGHNT and CDR2 YYREEE (reference sequence). V lost 4 bases, J lost 8 bases, and 4 bases stayed unmatched. As DNA, the CDR3 is TGTGCCAGCAGCAGGGACAGATCTACGCAGTATTTT. This encodes CASSRDRSTQYF.

This clonotype was seen more than once but under ten times. J is TRBJ2-1 and V is TRBV7-2; 8 bases are a match to TRBD2. V gave up 1 base and J gave up 6 bases; unmatched junction bases: 5. From germline, CDR1 is SGHTA and CDR2 FQGNSA. This CDR3 is built from 15 residues. In nucleotides, the CDR3 is TGTGCCAGCAGCTTAGTGGGGCTAGCGGGCAATGAGCAGTTCTTC. Its translation: CASSLVGLAGNEQFF.

This clonotype was seen repeatedly, ten times or more. This chain links TRBV9 with TRBJ2-2; D is uncertain. The CDR3 loop spans 13 amino acids. Trimming took off 3 bases at V and 1 base at J, with 4 bases between the two ends. Germline V gene lookup returns CDR1 SGDLS and CDR2 YYNGEE. In DNA form, the CDR3 reads TGTGCCAGCAGCGATGTGAACACCGGGGAGCTGTTTTTT. Encoded protein: CASSDVNTGELFF.

In its sample, this clonotype was seen a few times. This chain joins TRBV4-3 and TRBJ1-1; perhaps TRBD1 as D (5 bases). Germline assignment: CDR1 LGHNA and CDR2 YSLEER. Trimming left V 0 bases short and J 3 bases short, with 8 bases between. CDR3 length equals 14 residues. The CDR3 region is CASSQELGDTEAFF. Written as DNA, the CDR3 is TGCGCCAGCAGCCAAGAGCTAGGGGACACTGAAGCTTTCTTT.

The chain is built from TRBV7-8 and TRBJ2-7; 12 bases agree with TRBD2. The CDR3 totals 15 residues. The J segment lost 5 bases and the V segment lost 5 bases, leaving 7 bases of the junction unmatched. Germline CDR1 is SGHVS and CDR2 is FQNEAQ. The DNA for the CDR3 is TGTGCCAGCAGCCCTGGACTAGCGGGGCTTAACGAGCAGTACTTC. This encodes CASSPGLAGLNEQYF.

This clonotype was found a few times. The chain combines TRBV4-1 with TRBJ1-5; perhaps TRBD1 as D (5 bases). Deletions cut 3 bases from V and 4 bases from J, with 16 bases between. This CDR3 is built from 16 residues. Looked up from germline, CDR1 is MGHRA and CDR2 is YSYEKL. CDR3: CASSQALGLTNQPQHF. The CDR3 DNA sequence: TGCGCCAGCAGCCAGGCTCTGGGACTCACGAATCAGCCCCAGCATTTT.

This sequence joins TRBV12-3 or TRBV12-4 and TRBJ1-6; TRBD1 might be the D (5 bases). V lost 3 bases and J 6 bases, leaving 9 bases between the germline ends. This CDR3 has 14 residues. CDR3: CASSFSGGNSPLHF. CDR3 DNA sequence: TGTGCCAGCAGTTTCTCTGGGGGTAATTCACCCCTCCACTTT.

The table lists this clonotype with many counts. The chain couples TRBV12-3 or TRBV12-4 to TRBJ2-2; D is ambiguous. The V and J ends lost 3 bases and 8 bases respectively, with 16 bases between them. This CDR3 spans 15 amino acids. The CDR3 sequence: CASSLDRILEGELFF. The CDR3 DNA is TGTGCCAGCAGTTTGGACCGAATCTTGGAAGGGGAGCTGTTTTTT.

The chain links TRBV7-2 to TRBJ2-1; 8 positions agree with TRBD2. CDR3 length: 17 amino acids. CDR1 is SGHTA and CDR2 is FQGNSA in the germline V gene. V shed 0 bases, J shed 7 bases, and the junction held 11 bases outside the gene matches. CDR3 region: CASSLAHWRGVQNEQFF. The CDR3 region has the DNA TGTGCCAGCAGCTTAGCGCATTGGCGGGGGGTCCAGAATGAGCAGTTCTTC. Based on the CDR3 plus reference TRBV7-2 and TRBJ2-1, the full variable domain is GAGVSQSPSNKVTEKGKDVELRCDPISGHTALYWYRQSLGQGLEFLIYFQGNSAPDKSGLPSDRFSAERTGGSVSTLTIQRTQQEDSAVYLCASSLAHWRGVQNEQFFGPGTRLTVL.

This clonotype was seen repeatedly, ten times or more. The chain couples TRBV2 to TRBJ1-6, with a possible D match to TRBD1 (5 bases). The CDR3 runs to 14 residues. From germline, CDR1 is SNHLY and CDR2 FYNNEI. Trimming pared 6 bases from V and 8 bases from J, leaving 14 bases between. The CDR3 DNA sequence: TGTGCCAGCAGCTACGCGGGGGGAGATTCACCCCTCCACTTT. Translated: CASSYAGGDSPLHF. Based on the CDR3 plus reference TRBV2 and TRBJ1-6, the full variable domain is EPEVTQTPSHQVTQMGQEVILRCVPISNHLYFYWYRQILGQKVEFLVSFYNNEISEKSEIFDDQFSVERPDGSNFTLKIRSTKLEDSAMYFCASSYAGGDSPLHFGNGTRLTVT.

In its sample, this clonotype was seen many times. The chain combines TRBV5-4 with TRBJ2-5; 8 bases fit TRBD1. There are 12 residues in the CDR3. Trimming took 6 bases from V and 2 from J; bases not matched to a gene: 0. The germline V gene has CDR1 SGHNT and CDR2 YYREEE (reference sequence). The CDR3 loop is CASNRGQETQYF. The CDR3 DNA sequence: TGTGCCAGCAACAGGGGGCAAGAGACCCAGTACTTC. Full variable domain (rest looked up from reference TRBV5-4 and TRBJ2-5): ETGVTQSPTHLIKTRGQQVTLRCSSQSGHNTVSWYQQALGQGPQFIFQYYREEENGRGNFPPRFSGLQFPNYSSELNVNALELDDSALYLCASNRGQETQYFGPGTRLLVL.

This clonotype was detected many times. V gene TRBV5-1 combines with J gene TRBJ2-5; 8 nucleotides align to TRBD2. The CDR3 runs 15 residues. Germline loops: CDR1 SGHRS, CDR2 YFSETQ. V dropped 0 bases and J dropped 3; count of bases not matched to a gene: 4. The CDR3 DNA follows: TGCGCCAGCAGCTTGGGGACAGCGGGGGAAGAGACCCAGTACTTC. This codes for CASSLGTAGEETQYF. The variable domain in full, with the rest retrieved from reference TRBV5-1 and TRBJ2-5, is KAGVTQTPRYLIKTRGQQVTLSCSPISGHRSVSWYQQTPGQGLQFLFEYFSETQRNKGNFPGRFSGRQFSNSRSEMNVSTLELGDSALYLCASSLGTAGEETQYFGPGTRLLVL.

This clonotype came up many times. The rearrangement uses TRBV7-3 and TRBJ2-7; the D gene is possibly TRBD1 (5 bases). Per germline, CDR1 SGHTA and CDR2 FQGTGA. Trimming took off 1 base at V and 3 bases at J, with 7 bases between the two ends. CDR3 length equals 13 residues. The CDR3 here is CASSLSQGYEQYV. Here the CDR3 DNA reads TGTGCCAGCAGCTTAAGTCAGGGCTACGAGCAGTACGTC.

The chain is built from TRBV29-1 and TRBJ2-2; 8 bases agree with TRBD1. The CDR3 loop spans 16 amino acids. Germline values: CDR1 SQVTM, CDR2 ANQGSEA. Unmatched junction bases numbered 10, after V lost 7 bases and J lost 0 bases. The CDR3 spells CSASTPGQANTGELFF. As DNA, the CDR3 is TGCAGCGCCTCAACCCCGGGACAGGCGAACACCGGGGAGCTGTTTTTT.

The genes are TRBV19 and TRBJ2-3; 8 bases are a match to TRBD2. CDR1 is LNHDA and CDR2 is SQIVND in the germline V gene (reference sequence). The CDR3 totals 16 residues. The junction had 7 bases not matched to a gene; V was cut back by 4 bases and J by 1 base. The CDR3: CASSTSGGSRTDTQYF. Written as DNA, the CDR3 is TGTGCCAGTAGTACGAGCGGGGGTAGTCGCACAGATACGCAGTATTTT.

The CDR3 reads CASSLDTGGWQPQHF. The CDR3 region has the DNA TGTGCCAGCAGCTTAGATACAGGGGGTTGGCAGCCCCAGCATTTT. The rearrangement joins TRBV7-9 to TRBJ1-5; TRBD1 matches at 8 bases. Trimming cost V 1 base and J 7 bases; bases outside gene matches: 6. Germline V CDR1 and CDR2: SEHNR, FQNEAQ (reference sequence). The CDR3 is 15 amino acids.

This chain connects TRBV25-1 to TRBJ2-5; D is ambiguous. CDR1 and CDR2 (germline): MGHDK, SYGVNS. V shed 4 bases and J shed 9 bases, with 18 bases lying between them. The CDR3 has 14 residues. The CDR3 loop reads CASSVAVATLAQYF. CDR3 DNA: TGTGCCAGCAGTGTGGCCGTGGCTACCCTGGCCCAGTACTTC.

J is TRBJ2-7 and V is TRBV20-1, with TRBD2 matching over 9 bases. The CDR3 contains 14 residues. The junction had 11 bases not matched to a gene; V was cut back by 5 bases and J by 6 bases. Germline CDR1 is DFQATT and CDR2 is SNEGSKA (reference sequence). The CDR3: CSAPPSGLAPEQYF. The CDR3 DNA follows: TGCAGTGCTCCCCCGTCGGGACTAGCCCCCGAGCAGTACTTC.

In this sample, this clonotype turned up many times. The chain couples TRBV6-2 or TRBV6-3 to TRBJ1-1; D gene ambiguous. The CDR3 extends over 12 amino acids. CDR1 is MNHEY, CDR2 SVGEGT, per germline. V was cut by 2 bases and J by 6 bases, with 7 bases left in between. The CDR3 DNA is TGTGCCAGCAGTTACCTGGGTCCTGAAGCTTTCTTT. Its protein product is CASSYLGPEAFF.

The chain carries TRBV9 and TRBJ2-4; 10 bases line up with TRBD2. Trimming removed 3 bases from V and 9 bases from J; junction bases left unmatched: 12. From germline, CDR1 is SGDLS and CDR2 YYNGEE. This CDR3 has 16 amino acids. In DNA form, the CDR3 reads TGTGCCAGCAGCGCCGGCCCGGGACTAGCGAAGGGCATTCAGTACTTC. Protein sequence: CASSAGPGLAKGIQYF.

In this sample, this clonotype turned up a few times. The CDR3 DNA is TGTGCCAGCAGTGGTCTCCGCACAGATACGCAGTATTTT. It encodes CASSGLRTDTQYF. The genes are TRBV2 and TRBJ2-3; D is ambiguous. In germline, CDR1 is SNHLY, CDR2 FYNNEI. CDR3 length equals 13 residues. Between the trimmed V and J ends, which lost 4 bases and 1 base, there was a span of 6 bases.

This clonotype was detected a few times. The gene calls are TRBV5-1 and TRBJ2-5; TRBD2 is a possible D gene (5 bases). Trimming stripped 3 bases from V and 5 bases from J, with 14 bases between. Germline loops: CDR1 SGHRS, CDR2 YFSETQ. This CDR3 contains 14 residues. CDR3 DNA: TGCGCCAGCAGCTGGGTAACTAGTTCCGAGACCCAGTACTTC. Translating gives CASSWVTSSETQYF.

This chain joins TRBV7-2 and TRBJ2-5, with 10 bases identical to TRBD2. Trimming cost V 2 bases and J 5 bases; bases outside gene matches: 8. Germline V CDR1 and CDR2: SGHTA, FQGNSA. This CDR3 is 16 amino acids long. CDR3 sequence (DNA): TGTGCCAGCAGCTTACGGCAGCGGGGGGGCCAGGAGACCCAGTACTTC. This encodes CASSLRQRGGQETQYF.

As to this clonotype: Being one base from a much bigger clone, this may be a read error. V gene TRBV27 combines with J gene TRBJ2-1; 7 bases map to TRBD1. CDR1 and CDR2 (germline): MNHEY, SMNVEV (reference sequence). V trimming: 6 bases; J trimming: 3 bases; junction bases outside the gene matches: 11. The CDR3 runs to 16 residues. DNA for the CDR3: TGTGCCAGCAGCCGATCACAGGGGAGCTACTACAATGAGCAGTTCTTC. Protein sequence: CASSRSQGSYYNEQFF.

The sample holds many counts of this clonotype. The chain combines TRBV11-2 with TRBJ1-6, with TRBD1 matching 8 bases. The length of the CDR3 is 15 residues. Germline V CDR1 and CDR2: SGHAT, FQNNGV. V was clipped by 5 bases and J by 7 bases; unmatched bases: 7. The CDR3 nucleotides are TGTGCCAGCAGCAGACAGGGGCCTACCAATTCACCCCTCCACTTT. Protein product: CASSRQGPTNSPLHF.

V gene TRBV12-3 or TRBV12-4 combines with J gene TRBJ2-5, with D hard to call. The CDR3 contains 12 residues. The V end was cut by 0 bases, the J end by 5 bases, with 4 bases between. Written as DNA, the CDR3 is TGTGCCAGCAGTTTAGCGCATGAGACCCAGTACTTC. Protein: CASSLAHETQYF.